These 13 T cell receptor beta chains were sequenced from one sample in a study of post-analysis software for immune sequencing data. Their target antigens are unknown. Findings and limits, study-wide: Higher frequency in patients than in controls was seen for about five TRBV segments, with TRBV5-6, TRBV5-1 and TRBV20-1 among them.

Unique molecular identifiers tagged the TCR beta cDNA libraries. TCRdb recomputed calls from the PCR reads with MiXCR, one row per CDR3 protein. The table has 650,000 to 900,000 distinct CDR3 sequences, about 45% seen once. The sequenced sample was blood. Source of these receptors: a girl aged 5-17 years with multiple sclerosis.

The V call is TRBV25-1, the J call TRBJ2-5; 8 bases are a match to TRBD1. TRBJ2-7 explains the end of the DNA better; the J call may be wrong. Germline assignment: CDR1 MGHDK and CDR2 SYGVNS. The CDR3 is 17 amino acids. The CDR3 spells CASSGQTPDRVFYEQYF. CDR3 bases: TGTGCCAGCAGTGGACAAACCCCGGACAGGGTTTTCTACGAGCAGTACTTC.

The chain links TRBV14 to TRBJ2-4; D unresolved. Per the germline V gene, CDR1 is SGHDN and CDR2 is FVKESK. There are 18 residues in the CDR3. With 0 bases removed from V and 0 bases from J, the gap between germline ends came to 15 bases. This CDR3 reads CASSQENVESLAKNIQYF. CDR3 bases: TGTGCCAGCAGCCAAGAAAACGTCGAATCCCTAGCCAAAAACATTCAGTACTTC.

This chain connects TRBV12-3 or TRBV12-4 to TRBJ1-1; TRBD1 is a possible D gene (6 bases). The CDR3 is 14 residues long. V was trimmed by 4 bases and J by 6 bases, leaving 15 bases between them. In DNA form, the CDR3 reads TGTGCCAGCAGTTATCAAGGGGGGATTTCTGAAGCTTTCTTT. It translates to CASSYQGGISEAFF.

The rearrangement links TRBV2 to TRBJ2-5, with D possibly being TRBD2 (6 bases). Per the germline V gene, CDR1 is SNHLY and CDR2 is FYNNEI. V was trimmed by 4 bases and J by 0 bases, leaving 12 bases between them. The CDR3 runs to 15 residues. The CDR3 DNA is TGTGCCAGCAGTGTGGGGACTGATTACCAAGAGACCCAGTACTTC. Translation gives CASSVGTDYQETQYF.

The CDR3, as DNA: TGTGCCAGCAGCTTAGAGGGGACTAGCGGGATCTACACAGATACGCAGTATTTT. It yields the protein CASSLEGTSGIYTDTQYF. The chain employs TRBV11-2 and TRBJ2-3, with TRBD2 matching 13 bases. There are 18 residues in the CDR3. The V and J ends lost 0 bases and 2 bases, in that order; junction bases with no gene match: 5. Germline lookup yields CDR1 SGHAT and CDR2 FQNNGV. The full variable domain, with the rest looked up from reference TRBV11-2 and TRBJ2-3, is EAGVAQSPRYKIIEKRQSVAFWCNPISGHATLYWYQQILGQGPKLLIQFQNNGVVDDSQLPKDRFSAERLKGVDSTLKIQPAKLEDSAVYLCASSLEGTSGIYTDTQYFGPGTRLTVL.

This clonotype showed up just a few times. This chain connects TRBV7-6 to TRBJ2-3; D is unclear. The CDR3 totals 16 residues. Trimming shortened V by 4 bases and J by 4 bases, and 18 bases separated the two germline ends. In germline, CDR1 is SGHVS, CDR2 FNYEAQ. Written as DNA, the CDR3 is TGTGCCAGCAGCTCAAAAGACTTCCCGGACCCAGATACGCAGTATTTT. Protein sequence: CASSSKDFPDPDTQYF. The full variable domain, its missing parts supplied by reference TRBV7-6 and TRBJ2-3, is GAGVSQSPRYKVTKRGQDVALRCDPISGHVSLYWYRQALGQGPEFLTYFNYEAQQDKSGLPNDRFSAERPEGSISTLTIQRTEQRDSAMYRCASSSKDFPDPDTQYFGPGTRLTVL.

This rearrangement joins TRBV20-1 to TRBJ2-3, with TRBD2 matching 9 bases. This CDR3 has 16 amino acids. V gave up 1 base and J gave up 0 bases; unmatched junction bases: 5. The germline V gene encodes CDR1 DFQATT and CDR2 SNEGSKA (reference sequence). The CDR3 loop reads CSARVLAGSSTDTQYF. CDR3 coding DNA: TGCAGTGCTAGAGTCCTAGCGGGGTCTAGCACAGATACGCAGTATTTT.

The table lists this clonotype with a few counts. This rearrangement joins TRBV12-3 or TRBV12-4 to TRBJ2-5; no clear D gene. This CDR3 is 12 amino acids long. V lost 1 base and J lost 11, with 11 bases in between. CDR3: CASSLVITSQYF. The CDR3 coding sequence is TGTGCCAGCAGTTTAGTTATTACTTCGCAGTACTTC.

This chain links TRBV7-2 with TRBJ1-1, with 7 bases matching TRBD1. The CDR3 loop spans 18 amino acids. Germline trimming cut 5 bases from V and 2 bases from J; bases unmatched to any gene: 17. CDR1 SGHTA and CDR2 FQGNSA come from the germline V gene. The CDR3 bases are TGTGCCAGCAGCCCTACTTCGACAGGGTCATGGGTTAACACTGAAGCTTTCTTT. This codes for CASSPTSTGSWVNTEAFF.

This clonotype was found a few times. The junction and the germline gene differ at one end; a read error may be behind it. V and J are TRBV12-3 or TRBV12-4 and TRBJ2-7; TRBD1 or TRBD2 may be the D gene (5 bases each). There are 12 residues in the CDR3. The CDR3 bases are TGTGCCAGCAGTCCCGAGGGGTACGGGCAGTACTTC. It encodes CASSPEGYGQYF.

CDR3 sequence (DNA): TGTGCCAGCAGCTACTTGGGACAGGGGAGGGAGCAGTACTTC. Its protein product is CASSYLGQGREQYF. This sequence joins TRBV7-9 and TRBJ2-7; 10 bases fit TRBD1. V lost 4 bases to trimming and J lost 7 bases; unmatched junction nucleotides: 7. The CDR3 sequence is 14 residues long. CDR1 is SEHNR and CDR2 is FQNEAQ in the germline V gene (reference sequence).

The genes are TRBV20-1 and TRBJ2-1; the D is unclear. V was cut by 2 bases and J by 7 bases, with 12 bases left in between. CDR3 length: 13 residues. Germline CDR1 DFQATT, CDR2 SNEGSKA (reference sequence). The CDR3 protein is CSARKGFLNEQFF. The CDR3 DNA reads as TGCAGTGCTAGAAAGGGCTTCCTTAATGAGCAGTTCTTC.

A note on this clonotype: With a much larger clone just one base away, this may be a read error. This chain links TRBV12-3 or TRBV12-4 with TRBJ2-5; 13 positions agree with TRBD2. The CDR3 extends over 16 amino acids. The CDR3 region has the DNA TGTGGCAGCAGCGCGCCCGGGACTAGCGGGATGGAGACCCAGTACTTC. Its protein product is CGSSAPGTSGMETQYF.